These T cell receptor beta chains were read from a single sample in a study of OX40 agonist ivuxolimab in advanced cancers. Libraries were prepared by immunoSEQ multiplex PCR; TCRdb keeps only in-frame clonotypes and omits some of them. The sample carries roughly 32,000 clones, roughly 80% recorded once. Sequenced material: CD4+ or CD8+ T cells sorted from blood, taken in a trial of the OX40 agonist ivuxolimab. These receptors came from an adult with an advanced solid tumor such as melanoma, head and neck, liver or kidney cancer. CDR3s include the opening cysteine and the closing phenylalanine or tryptophan. The D gene is left open where the match is weak. Clone size is given for some rows only: seen once, a few or many times, or a class if the clone is expanded.

V,D,J,size,CDR3,DNA
TRBV28,NA,TRBJ1-5,NA,CASIGGSQPQHF,TGTGCCAGCATAGGGGGGAGTCAGCCCCAGCATTTT
TRBV9,NA,TRBJ1-2,NA,CASSVDTKYGYTF,TGTGCCAGCAGCGTAGATACCAAGTATGGCTACACCTTC
TRBV10-3,TRBD1,TRBJ1-2,NA,CAISVSGQDYGYTF,TGTGCCATCAGTGTTTCCGGACAGGACTATGGCTACACCTTC
TRBV5-1,NA,TRBJ1-1,NA,CASSFTGGEGTEAFF,TGCGCCAGCAGCTTCACGGGGGGCGAGGGCACTGAAGCTTTCTTT
TRBV11-2,NA,TRBJ1-4,NA,CASSTTEKLFF,TGTGCCAGCAGTACAACTGAAAAACTGTTTTTT
TRBV2,NA,TRBJ2-5,NA,CASSPSGLLETQYF,TGTGCCAGCAGCCCCTCAGGACTATTAGAGACCCAGTACTTC
TRBV5-6,NA,TRBJ1-2,NA,CASSAGWVGGYTF,TGTGCCAGCAGCGCAGGATGGGTGGGTGGCTACACCTTC
TRBV9,NA,TRBJ2-1,NA,CASSVDAGEQFF,TGTGCCAGCAGCGTAGATGCGGGTGAGCAGTTCTTC
TRBV30,NA,TRBJ1-3,few,CAWSPYSSGNTIYF,TGTGCCTGGAGTCCCTATTCCTCTGGAAACACCATATATTTT
TRBV2,TRBD1,TRBJ1-2,NA,CASRTGQGNGYTF,TGTGCCAGCAGGACGGGACAGGGAAACGGCTACACCTTC
TRBV14,TRBD2,TRBJ2-1,NA,CASRKTSGRGNEQFF,TGTGCCAGCAGGAAAACTAGCGGGAGGGGCAATGAGCAGTTCTTC
TRBV5-4,TRBD2,TRBJ2-1,NA,CASRGASGRYNEQFF,TGTGCCAGCAGGGGTGCTAGCGGGAGATACAATGAGCAGTTCTTC
TRBV9,TRBD1,TRBJ2-7,NA,CASSTTGGEQYF,TGTGCCAGCAGCACGACAGGGGGCGAGCAGTACTTC
TRBV12-5,NA,TRBJ2-5,NA,CASGLAAMGVNQETQYF,TGTGCTAGTGGTTTGGCCGCCATGGGGGTCAACCAAGAGACCCAGTACTTC
TRBV5-1,NA,TRBJ2-1,NA,CASSSGTTVYNEQFF,TGCGCCAGCAGCTCTGGAACTACCGTCTACAATGAGCAGTTCTTC
TRBV6-5,NA,TRBJ2-2,NA,CASISGASGELFF,TGTGCCAGCATCTCCGGGGCCTCCGGGGAGCTGTTTTTT
TRBV10-3,TRBD1,TRBJ2-7,NA,CAISGGQGAYEQYF,TGTGCCATCAGTGGGGGACAGGGGGCTTACGAGCAGTACTTC
TRBV28,NA,TRBJ2-7,NA,CASGPGVEVSRSSYEQYF,TGTGCCAGCGGGCCTGGGGTGGAGGTAAGCAGGAGCTCCTACGAGCAGTACTTC
TRBV2,TRBD1,TRBJ2-3,NA,CASSGQEVNTDTQYF,TGTGCCAGCAGCGGACAGGAGGTGAACACAGATACGCAGTATTTT
TRBV19,NA,TRBJ2-1,NA,CASSSRKGLSSYNEQFF,TGTGCCAGTAGTTCAAGAAAAGGACTAAGCTCCTACAATGAGCAGTTCTTC
TRBV21-1,NA,TRBJ2-7,NA,CASNLGQAPYEQYF,TGTGCCAGCAATCTGGGTCAGGCCCCCTACGAGCAGTACTTC
TRBV7-2,TRBD1,TRBJ2-7,NA,CASSLGDRGKKYF,TGTGCCAGCAGCTTAGGAGACAGGGGGAAGAAGTACTTC
TRBV2,TRBD1,TRBJ1-5,few,CASRETGSQPQHF,TGTGCCAGCAGAGAGACAGGGTCTCAGCCCCAGCATTTT
TRBV19,NA,TRBJ2-1,NA,CASSIEGPPTYNEQFF,TGTGCCAGTAGTATAGAGGGCCCTCCCACCTACAATGAGCAGTTCTTC
TRBV18,TRBD2,TRBJ2-7,NA,CASSPPVTSGVYEQYF,TGTGCCAGCTCACCACCGGTAACTAGCGGCGTGTACGAGCAGTACTTC
TRBV19,NA,TRBJ1-1,NA,CASSAGRSTEAFF,TGTGCCAGTAGCGCTGGAAGGAGCACTGAAGCTTTCTTT